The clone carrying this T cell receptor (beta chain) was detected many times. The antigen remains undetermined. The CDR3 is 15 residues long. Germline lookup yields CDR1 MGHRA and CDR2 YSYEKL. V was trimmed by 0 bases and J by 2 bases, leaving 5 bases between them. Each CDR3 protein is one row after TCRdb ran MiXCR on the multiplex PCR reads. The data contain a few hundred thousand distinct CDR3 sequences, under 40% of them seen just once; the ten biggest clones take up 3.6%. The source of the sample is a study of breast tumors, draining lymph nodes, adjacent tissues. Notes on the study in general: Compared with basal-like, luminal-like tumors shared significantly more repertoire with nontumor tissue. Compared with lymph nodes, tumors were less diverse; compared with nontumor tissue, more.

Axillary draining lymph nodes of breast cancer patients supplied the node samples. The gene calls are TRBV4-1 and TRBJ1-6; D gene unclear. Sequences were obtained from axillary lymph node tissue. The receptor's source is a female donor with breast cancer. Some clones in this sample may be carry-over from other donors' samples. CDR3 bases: TGCGCCAGCAGCCAAGATGACGCCTATAATTCACCCCTCCACTTT. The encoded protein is CASSQDDAYNSPLHF.